Given below is one TCR beta chain in context. No antigen is known for it. CD4+ naive, central memory, regulatory and stem cell-like memory subsets were isolated by sorting on CD45RO/CCR7/CD25/CD127/CD95/CD27. Investigators reverse transcribed all isolated RNA, so they sequenced expressed TCRB transcripts. Sequenced by immunoSEQ multiplex PCR; TCRdb stores in-frame clones only, minus some. Here the sample spans over 200,000 clones, approximately 11% being singletons. The sample is drawn from a study of beta chain features in type 1 diabetes. In the study overall: Healthy donors, compared against patients, showed similar age, gender and cell yields. Study findings and constraints: The VDJ junctions of type 1 diabetes patients carried fewer insertions and more deletions. In every one of the four CD4+ subsets, TCRB CDR3s were moderately but significantly shorter in Type 1 diabetes patients.

The receptor was derived from a man aged 25-45 years with type 1 diabetes. Sequenced sample: naive CD4+ T cells from blood.

The CDR3 reads CASSPHTRTASSGYTF. CDR3 nucleotides: TGTGCCAGCAGCCCCCACACACGGACAGCTTCGTCTGGCTACACCTTC. The V and J genes are TRBV4-2 and TRBJ1-2; weak D call: TRBD1 (6 bases). Germline assignment: CDR1 LGHNA and CDR2 YNFKEQ. Trimming took 4 bases from V and 7 from J, leaving 22 bases between them. CDR3 length: 16 residues.